This paragraph covers one TCR beta chain sequence. What it binds is unknown. The sample is drawn from a study of cytomegalovirus exposure and HLA in healthy donors. V shed 5 bases, J shed 1 base, and the junction held 12 bases outside the gene matches. Germline CDR1 reads SGHTS; CDR2 reads YDEGEE. The CDR3 has 17 residues. Healthy bone marrow donors made up the cohort. PCR employed 60 Vbeta and 13 Jbeta primers. Assay used: immunoSEQ multiplex PCR; TCRdb lists only in-frame clones, some missing. The data contain 170,000 or so clones, more than 80% of them singletons. The study's findings and limits: Across donors, presence/absence analyses took sequencing depth to be roughly uniform. What was likely a sequencing artifact was a cluster of highly shared sequence variants. CMV antigen specificity was confirmed in vitro for a few CMV-associated chains.

The specimen was PBMCs. This rearrangement joins TRBV5-8 to TRBJ1-1, with TRBD1 matching over 9 bases. This clonotype was obtained from a boy aged 10-17 years in good health and CMV-seronegative. CDR3 nucleotides: TGTGCCAGCAGTCTCCCGGGACAGGGATACGGGAACACTGAAGCTTTCTTT. Its protein is CASSLPGQGYGNTEAFF.